The rows below give T cell receptor beta chains drawn from one sample of a study of regulatory T cells in long-lasting Graves disease. Each CDR3 protein is one row after TCRdb ran MiXCR on the multiplex PCR reads. The sample yields a few hundred thousand distinct CDR3 sequences, roughly 15% seen once. The sample was also linked to a second study, of T cells in Graves' hyperthyroidism and ophthalmopathy.

The sample consisted of peripheral blood mononuclear cells (PBMCs), taken at new diagnosis, from a patient treated with antithyroid drugs. The source of these receptors is a woman aged 50 to 60 with Graves disease. Both conserved end residues are part of each CDR3. The order of the fields is clone size, D gene, V gene, J gene, CDR3 protein, CDR3 DNA. A D gene is named only where the DNA matches it firmly. Not every row has a clone size; where given, it reads once, few, many or a size class.

clone_size: -
d_call: -
v_call: TRBV20-1
j_call: TRBJ1-1
cdr3_aa: CSAGGVNTEAFF
cdr3_nt: TGCAGTGCCGGGGGGGTGAACACTGAAGCTTTCTTT

clone_size: few
d_call: TRBD2
v_call: TRBV6-5
j_call: TRBJ2-5
cdr3_aa: CASSYAELAGVETQYF
cdr3_nt: TGTGCCAGCAGTTACGCGGAGCTAGCGGGAGTTGAGACCCAGTACTTC

clone_size: many
d_call: -
v_call: TRBV6-1
j_call: TRBJ1-5
cdr3_aa: CASRTMTGVNQPQHF
cdr3_nt: TGTGCCAGCAGGACTATGACAGGAGTCAATCAGCCCCAGCATTTT

clone_size: many
d_call: -
v_call: TRBV28
j_call: TRBJ2-7
cdr3_aa: CASKRQDTYEQYF
cdr3_nt: TGTGCCAGCAAAAGACAGGACACCTACGAGCAGTACTTC

clone_size: -
d_call: TRBD1
v_call: TRBV7-9
j_call: TRBJ2-2
cdr3_aa: CASSLMTGYTGELFF
cdr3_nt: TGTGCCAGCAGCTTGATGACAGGGTACACCGGGGAGCTGTTTTTT

clone_size: many
d_call: -
v_call: TRBV3-1
j_call: TRBJ1-2
cdr3_aa: CASSQASGPVYGYTF
cdr3_nt: TGTGCCAGCAGCCAAGCTTCGGGACCCGTCTATGGCTACACCTTC

clone_size: few
d_call: -
v_call: TRBV19
j_call: TRBJ2-2
cdr3_aa: CASNSGANTGELFF
cdr3_nt: TGTGCCAGTAATTCCGGGGCGAACACCGGGGAGCTGTTTTTT

clone_size: many
d_call: TRBD1
v_call: TRBV12-3/TRBV12-4
j_call: TRBJ1-1
cdr3_aa: CATRQGELNTEAFF
cdr3_nt: TGTGCCACAAGACAGGGGGAATTGAACACTGAAGCTTTCTTT

clone_size: many
d_call: TRBD2
v_call: TRBV7-3
j_call: TRBJ2-3
cdr3_aa: CASSLLAGVVGTDTQYF
cdr3_nt: TGTGCCAGCAGCTTACTAGCGGGAGTTGTAGGCACAGATACGCAGTATTTT

clone_size: -
d_call: TRBD2
v_call: TRBV7-6
j_call: TRBJ2-3
cdr3_aa: CASGKGGGGADTQYF
cdr3_nt: TGTGCCAGCGGCAAAGGTGGGGGAGGGGCAGATACGCAGTATTTT

clone_size: few
d_call: -
v_call: TRBV18
j_call: TRBJ2-7
cdr3_aa: CASSPPGMSSYEQYF
cdr3_nt: TGTGCCAGCTCACCACCGGGGATGAGTTCCTACGAGCAGTACTTC

clone_size: few
d_call: -
v_call: TRBV4-2
j_call: TRBJ2-7
cdr3_aa: CASSQDLGAYEQYF
cdr3_nt: TGTGCCAGCAGCCAAGATCTAGGTGCCTACGAGCAGTACTTC

clone_size: many
d_call: -
v_call: TRBV27
j_call: TRBJ1-2
cdr3_aa: CASSLSESGWDGYTF
cdr3_nt: TGTGCCAGCAGTTTATCCGAGTCGGGGTGGGATGGCTACACCTTC

clone_size: many
d_call: -
v_call: TRBV5-1
j_call: TRBJ2-3
cdr3_aa: CASSLAVKDTDTQYF
cdr3_nt: TGCGCCAGCAGCTTGGCCGTCAAAGACACAGATACGCAGTATTTT

clone_size: -
d_call: TRBD2
v_call: TRBV18
j_call: TRBJ2-1
cdr3_aa: CASSSRSGGGNEQFF
cdr3_nt: TGTGCCAGCTCATCCCGTAGCGGGGGGGGGAATGAGCAGTTCTTC

clone_size: -
d_call: -
v_call: TRBV9
j_call: TRBJ2-1
cdr3_aa: CASSVRGLNEQFF
cdr3_nt: TGTGCCAGCAGCGTACGGGGGCTCAATGAGCAGTTCTTC

clone_size: -
d_call: -
v_call: TRBV5-1
j_call: TRBJ2-3
cdr3_aa: CASSGEVYRATNTDTQYF
cdr3_nt: TGCGCCAGCTCAGGGGAGGTTTACCGGGCGACTAACACAGATACGCAGTATTTT

clone_size: few
d_call: TRBD2
v_call: TRBV20-1
j_call: TRBJ2-1
cdr3_aa: CSARDPLSRGTSGYNEQFF
cdr3_nt: TGCAGTGCTAGAGATCCCCTCTCCCGCGGGACTAGCGGATACAATGAGCAGTTCTTC

clone_size: many
d_call: -
v_call: TRBV19
j_call: TRBJ1-1
cdr3_aa: CASSLTASYTEAFF
cdr3_nt: TGTGCCAGTAGTTTGACAGCAAGTTACACTGAAGCTTTCTTT

clone_size: many
d_call: -
v_call: TRBV30
j_call: TRBJ1-5
cdr3_aa: CAWSGGSNQPQHF
cdr3_nt: TGTGCCTGGAGTGGGGGGAGCAATCAGCCCCAGCATTTT

clone_size: -
d_call: -
v_call: TRBV5-6
j_call: TRBJ1-4
cdr3_aa: CASSLLGLNEKLFF
cdr3_nt: TGTGCCAGCAGCTTGTTGGGATTGAATGAAAAACTGTTTTTT

clone_size: few
d_call: -
v_call: TRBV28
j_call: TRBJ1-3
cdr3_aa: CASSLLGPGNTIYF
cdr3_nt: TGTGCCAGCAGTTTATTGGGTCCTGGAAACACCATATATTTT

clone_size: few
d_call: TRBD1
v_call: TRBV7-9
j_call: TRBJ2-7
cdr3_aa: CASSPGRAGGSYEQYF
cdr3_nt: TGTGCCAGCAGCCCAGGTAGGGCAGGGGGCTCCTACGAGCAGTACTTC

clone_size: -
d_call: TRBD2
v_call: TRBV7-3
j_call: TRBJ2-1
cdr3_aa: CASSPRGSSGGAFGSEQFF
cdr3_nt: TGTGCCAGCAGCCCGCGGGGGTCTAGCGGGGGGGCGTTCGGGAGTGAGCAGTTCTTC

clone_size: -
d_call: -
v_call: TRBV2
j_call: TRBJ1-1
cdr3_aa: CASSARSQGAFSTEAFF
cdr3_nt: TGTGCCAGCAGTGCCAGGAGTCAGGGAGCGTTTAGCACTGAAGCTTTCTTT

clone_size: -
d_call: -
v_call: TRBV7-9
j_call: TRBJ1-1
cdr3_aa: CASSLGHGDAGGAFF
cdr3_nt: TGTGCCAGCAGCTTAGGCCACGGGGACGCCGGGGGGGCTTTCTTT

clone_size: many
d_call: -
v_call: TRBV6-5
j_call: TRBJ2-3
cdr3_aa: CASSYRGSPTDTQYF
cdr3_nt: TGTGCCAGCAGTTACCGTGGCAGTCCCACAGATACGCAGTATTTT

clone_size: many
d_call: -
v_call: TRBV2
j_call: TRBJ1-1
cdr3_aa: CASRPPTAGNTEAFF
cdr3_nt: TGTGCCAGCAGACCCCCGACAGCCGGAAACACTGAAGCTTTCTTT

clone_size: few
d_call: TRBD1
v_call: TRBV20-1
j_call: TRBJ2-3
cdr3_aa: CSARPTGQTDTQYF
cdr3_nt: TGCAGTGCTAGGCCAACGGGACAGACAGATACGCAGTATTTT

clone_size: many
d_call: TRBD1
v_call: TRBV11-2
j_call: TRBJ2-5
cdr3_aa: CASSLGTGGQETQYF
cdr3_nt: TGTGCCAGCAGCTTAGGAACAGGGGGCCAAGAGACCCAGTACTTC

clone_size: -
d_call: -
v_call: TRBV7-2
j_call: TRBJ2-4
cdr3_aa: CASSSGTKNIQYF
cdr3_nt: TGTGCCAGCAGCTCCGGGACCAAAAACATTCAGTACTTC

clone_size: -
d_call: -
v_call: TRBV28
j_call: TRBJ2-7
cdr3_aa: CASSLSWHEQYF
cdr3_nt: TGTGCCAGCAGTTTATCTTGGCACGAGCAGTACTTC

clone_size: few
d_call: -
v_call: TRBV3-1
j_call: TRBJ2-5
cdr3_aa: CASSQLGQETQYF
cdr3_nt: TGTGCCAGCAGCCAACTGGGCCAAGAGACCCAGTACTTC

clone_size: many
d_call: -
v_call: TRBV7-9
j_call: TRBJ2-1
cdr3_aa: CASSPIADQYNEQFF
cdr3_nt: TGTGCCAGCAGCCCAATAGCGGACCAGTACAATGAGCAGTTCTTC

clone_size: many
d_call: -
v_call: TRBV5-1
j_call: TRBJ1-1
cdr3_aa: CASSLGETGFTEAFF
cdr3_nt: TGCGCCAGCAGCTTAGGGGAAACAGGTTTCACTGAAGCTTTCTTT

clone_size: many
d_call: TRBD1
v_call: TRBV6-2/TRBV6-3
j_call: TRBJ2-3
cdr3_aa: CASSFGQGGDTQYF
cdr3_nt: TGTGCCAGCAGCTTTGGACAGGGGGGAGATACGCAGTATTTT

clone_size: -
d_call: -
v_call: TRBV30
j_call: TRBJ1-5
cdr3_aa: CAWSAQGNQPQHF
cdr3_nt: TGTGCCTGGAGTGCTCAGGGCAATCAGCCCCAGCATTTT

clone_size: -
d_call: -
v_call: TRBV5-1
j_call: TRBJ2-2
cdr3_aa: CASRGTGIENTGELFF
cdr3_nt: TGCGCCAGCAGAGGCACCGGGATAGAAAACACCGGGGAGCTGTTTTTT

clone_size: many
d_call: -
v_call: TRBV5-1
j_call: TRBJ2-6
cdr3_aa: CASSPGSSGANVLTF
cdr3_nt: TGCGCCAGCAGCCCGGGGTCTTCCGGGGCCAACGTCCTGACTTTC

clone_size: many
d_call: TRBD1
v_call: TRBV11-1
j_call: TRBJ2-2
cdr3_aa: CASSLGTGGNTGELFF
cdr3_nt: TGTGCCAGCAGCTTGGGCACAGGGGGGAACACCGGGGAGCTGTTTTTT

clone_size: many
d_call: -
v_call: TRBV2
j_call: TRBJ2-2
cdr3_aa: CASQRLASNTGELFF
cdr3_nt: TGTGCCAGCCAACGTCTAGCGTCGAACACCGGGGAGCTGTTTTTT

clone_size: many
d_call: -
v_call: TRBV6-2/TRBV6-3
j_call: TRBJ1-3
cdr3_aa: CASSYGTAADSSGNTIYF
cdr3_nt: TGTGCCAGCAGTTACGGGACCGCGGCAGACAGCTCTGGAAACACCATATATTTT

clone_size: -
d_call: TRBD2
v_call: TRBV20-1
j_call: TRBJ2-1
cdr3_aa: CSARDGSGRARNEQFF
cdr3_nt: TGCAGTGCTAGAGATGGGAGCGGGAGGGCCAGGAATGAGCAGTTCTTC

clone_size: many
d_call: TRBD1
v_call: TRBV5-5
j_call: TRBJ2-1
cdr3_aa: CASSLGQGANNEQFF
cdr3_nt: TGTGCCAGCAGCTTGGGGCAGGGGGCCAACAATGAGCAGTTCTTC

clone_size: many
d_call: -
v_call: TRBV2
j_call: TRBJ2-1
cdr3_aa: CASSERPLSYNEQFF
cdr3_nt: TGTGCCAGCAGTGAACGGCCGCTGTCCTACAATGAGCAGTTCTTC

clone_size: many
d_call: TRBD2
v_call: TRBV11-1
j_call: TRBJ2-1
cdr3_aa: CASQGQLAGGRNEQFF
cdr3_nt: TGTGCCAGCCAGGGGCAGCTAGCGGGAGGGCGCAATGAGCAGTTCTTC

clone_size: many
d_call: -
v_call: TRBV2
j_call: TRBJ2-2
cdr3_aa: CASSGTTNTGELFF
cdr3_nt: TGTGCCAGTTCCGGGACCACGAACACCGGGGAGCTGTTTTTT

clone_size: -
d_call: -
v_call: TRBV7-9
j_call: TRBJ2-6
cdr3_aa: CASSLGGPISSGANVLTF
cdr3_nt: TGTGCCAGCAGCTTAGGTGGACCCATTTCCTCTGGGGCCAACGTCCTGACTTTC

clone_size: many
d_call: -
v_call: TRBV11-2
j_call: TRBJ2-7
cdr3_aa: CASSLGGVLGVAQYF
cdr3_nt: TGTGCCAGCAGCTTAGGGGGGGTCCTCGGGGTCGCGCAGTACTTC

clone_size: many
d_call: -
v_call: TRBV20-1
j_call: TRBJ2-5
cdr3_aa: CSARAVSQETQYF
cdr3_nt: TGCAGTGCTAGAGCGGTCTCGCAAGAGACCCAGTACTTC

clone_size: many
d_call: TRBD1
v_call: TRBV7-6
j_call: TRBJ2-7
cdr3_aa: CASSLGQGATAVIYEQYF
cdr3_nt: TGTGCCAGCAGTTTGGGACAGGGGGCGACTGCCGTAATCTACGAGCAGTACTTC

clone_size: many
d_call: TRBD2
v_call: TRBV5-1
j_call: TRBJ2-1
cdr3_aa: CASSPRLAGEGNEQFF
cdr3_nt: TGCGCCAGCAGCCCGCGACTAGCGGGAGAAGGGAATGAGCAGTTCTTC

clone_size: once
d_call: TRBD1
v_call: TRBV3-1
j_call: TRBJ1-5
cdr3_aa: CASSQGQGTNQPQHF
cdr3_nt: TGTGCCAGCAGCCAGGGACAGGGGACCAATCAGCCCCAGCATTTT

clone_size: many
d_call: -
v_call: TRBV10-3
j_call: TRBJ2-3
cdr3_aa: CAISESDSTDTQYF
cdr3_nt: TGTGCCATCAGTGAGTCCGACAGCACAGATACGCAGTATTTT